This T cell receptor (beta chain) came from a study of CD8 T cells in Susac syndrome. With random hexamers, roughly 0.5 to 1 ug RNA was reverse transcribed. TCR beta CDR3 was amplified by immunoSEQ covering 54 Vbeta and 13 Jbeta. TCRdb independently ran MiXCR on the immunoSEQ multiplex PCR reads; one entry per CDR3 protein. The top ten hold less than 0.095% of the sample, which has just under 150,000 distinct CDR3 sequences, 94% seen once. Germline CDR1 and CDR2: SGDLS and YYNGEE. The CDR3 loop spans 14 amino acids. Trimming shortened V by 2 bases and J by 3 bases, and 9 bases separated the two germline ends. Overall study findings and caveats: The relatively small number of individuals in the TCR sequencing and HLA analysis was acknowledged by the study.

Comment on this clonotype: The antigen is not known.

This receptor was identified in a human donor in good health. V usage is TRBV9 and J usage is TRBJ2-1; the D gene is possibly TRBD2 (5 bases). Source material: CD4+ T cells from PBMCs. The CDR3 DNA follows: TGTGCCAGCAGCGTCAGGACTTTCTACAATGAGCAGTTCTTC. Its translation: CASSVRTFYNEQFF.